This entry lists 7 T cell receptor beta chains sequenced from one sample in a study of blood T cell repertoires in COVID-19 (dated by TCRdb to between 2020 and 2021). Receptor libraries were prepared by the immunoSEQ multiplex PCR assay. The source is immuneACCESS, and TCRdb retained only in-frame sequences with V and J called. Part of the clones is not carried over; for the studies checked, unresolved V genes explain less than half of this, and the remainder is unexplained. The sample records a few hundred thousand clones, 65% to 90% of which are singletons. The biggest ten clones account for around 5.5% of the sample. Sequencing used peripheral blood. Source of these receptors: a man aged 50-60 years with active or convalescent COVID-19.

The chain uses TRBV29-1 and TRBJ2-7; 7 positions agree with TRBD1. The junction had 12 bases not matched to a gene; V was cut back by 6 bases and J by 4 bases. Germline CDR1 is SQVTM and CDR2 is ANQGSEA. The CDR3 has 14 residues. CDR3 sequence reads: CSVKDRDRSYEQYF. CDR3 nucleotide sequence: TGCAGCGTGAAGGACCGGGACAGATCTTACGAGCAGTACTTC.

V is TRBV2 and J is TRBJ1-4; D may be TRBD1 (6 bases). This CDR3 contains 14 residues. V gave up 8 bases and J gave up 5 bases, with 15 bases separating them. Per germline, CDR1 SNHLY and CDR2 FYNNEI. The CDR3 nucleotides read TGTGCCAGCGGCCAGGGGTCTAGGAATGAAAAACTGTTTTTT. It specifies CASGQGSRNEKLFF.

Only a few counts were recorded for this clone. CDR3 sequence (DNA): TGTGCCAGTAGTAGGCAGGGGGCCACGACCGGGGAGCTGTTTTTT. It translates to CASSRQGATTGELFF. This chain joins TRBV19 and TRBJ2-2; 8 bases are a match to TRBD1. CDR1 LNHDA and CDR2 SQIVND come from the germline V gene (reference sequence). V was pared by 4 bases and J by 5 bases, with 6 bases of the junction left unmatched. The CDR3 contains 15 residues. Drawing the rest from reference TRBV19 and TRBJ2-2, the complete variable domain is DGGITQSPKYLFRKEGQNVTLSCEQNLNHDAMYWYRQDPGQGLRLIYYSQIVNDFQKGDIAEGYSVSREKKESFPLTVTSAQKNPTAFYLCASSRQGATTGELFFGEGSRLTVL.

This rearrangement joins TRBV19 to TRBJ2-7; possibly TRBD1 for D (6 bases). This CDR3 contains 14 residues. Trimming stripped 6 bases from V and 4 bases from J, with 16 bases between. CDR1 and CDR2 from the germline V gene are LNHDA and SQIVND (reference sequence). Here the CDR3 DNA reads TGTGCCAGTAGGGACACAGGGATAGGGTACGAGCAGTACTTC. Amino acids: CASRDTGIGYEQYF. Complete variable domain (other parts from reference TRBV19 and TRBJ2-7): DGGITQSPKYLFRKEGQNVTLSCEQNLNHDAMYWYRQDPGQGLRLIYYSQIVNDFQKGDIAEGYSVSREKKESFPLTVTSAQKNPTAFYLCASRDTGIGYEQYFGPGTRLTVT.

V and J are TRBV4-2 and TRBJ2-2, with a tentative D call TRBD1 (6 bases). Germline-derived CDR1 and CDR2 are LGHNA and YNFKEQ. V was cut by 0 bases and J by 3 bases, with 8 bases left in between. The CDR3 loop spans 15 amino acids. CDR3 coding DNA: TGTGCCAGCAGCCAAGATAGACAGGACACCGGGGAGCTGTTTTTT. Its translation: CASSQDRQDTGELFF.

V gene TRBV18 combines with J gene TRBJ2-2; D unclear. Germline CDR1 reads KGHSH; CDR2 reads LQKENI. The CDR3 totals 15 residues. The ends were cut back, 2 bases at V and 4 bases at J, with 11 bases in the middle. The CDR3 protein is CASSPTPTGTGELFF. CDR3 nucleotides: TGTGCCAGCTCACCAACCCCCACGGGCACCGGGGAGCTGTTTTTT. The complete variable domain, with remaining parts taken from reference TRBV18 and TRBJ2-2, reads NAGVMQNPRHLVRRRGQEARLRCSPMKGHSHVYWYRQLPEEGLKFMVYLQKENIIDESGMPKERFSAEFPKEGPSILRIQQVVRGDSAAYFCASSPTPTGTGELFFGEGSRLTVL.

The rearrangement links TRBV28 to TRBJ1-2; D unresolved. Trimming took off 2 bases at V and 5 bases at J, with 12 bases between the two ends. From germline, CDR1 is MDHEN and CDR2 SYDVKM. This CDR3 has 14 residues. This CDR3 reads CASSLTGRRYGYTF. As DNA, the CDR3 is TGTGCCAGCAGTTTAACGGGTCGGAGGTATGGCTACACCTTC.